This section outlines one TCR beta chain sequence together with its context. The antigen is unknown. This specimen belongs to a study of T cell responses to AZD1222 COVID-19 vaccine. Overall study findings and caveats: At 160-218 and 743-854, vaccine-associated CD4 TCRs were dominant, and they spanned spike. Donor demographics were predominantly white British with a female majority; clonal diversity may be underestimated. Nearly half of spike-specific TCRs reportedly target variant regions that are unmutated in the B.1.351 and B.1.1.7 variants. Repertoires were sampled only after the peak T cell response.

Trimming took off 11 bases at V and 7 bases at J, with 14 bases between the two ends. CDR1 and CDR2 from the germline V gene are LNHDA and SQIVND (reference sequence). This CDR3 has 12 amino acids. The protocol was immunoSEQ multiplex PCR, while the TCRdb copy is restricted to in-frame clones and leaves out a portion. The data hold under 200,000 clones, with about 92% observed a single time. This chain uses TRBV19 with TRBJ2-2; unclear D gene. The specimen comprised peripheral blood, sampled on day 0 of AZD1222 vaccination. The clonotype originates from an adult in good health. The CDR3 nucleotides are TGTGCCGGATCGACACAGAACGGGGAGCTGTTTTTT. This gives the protein CAGSTQNGELFF.